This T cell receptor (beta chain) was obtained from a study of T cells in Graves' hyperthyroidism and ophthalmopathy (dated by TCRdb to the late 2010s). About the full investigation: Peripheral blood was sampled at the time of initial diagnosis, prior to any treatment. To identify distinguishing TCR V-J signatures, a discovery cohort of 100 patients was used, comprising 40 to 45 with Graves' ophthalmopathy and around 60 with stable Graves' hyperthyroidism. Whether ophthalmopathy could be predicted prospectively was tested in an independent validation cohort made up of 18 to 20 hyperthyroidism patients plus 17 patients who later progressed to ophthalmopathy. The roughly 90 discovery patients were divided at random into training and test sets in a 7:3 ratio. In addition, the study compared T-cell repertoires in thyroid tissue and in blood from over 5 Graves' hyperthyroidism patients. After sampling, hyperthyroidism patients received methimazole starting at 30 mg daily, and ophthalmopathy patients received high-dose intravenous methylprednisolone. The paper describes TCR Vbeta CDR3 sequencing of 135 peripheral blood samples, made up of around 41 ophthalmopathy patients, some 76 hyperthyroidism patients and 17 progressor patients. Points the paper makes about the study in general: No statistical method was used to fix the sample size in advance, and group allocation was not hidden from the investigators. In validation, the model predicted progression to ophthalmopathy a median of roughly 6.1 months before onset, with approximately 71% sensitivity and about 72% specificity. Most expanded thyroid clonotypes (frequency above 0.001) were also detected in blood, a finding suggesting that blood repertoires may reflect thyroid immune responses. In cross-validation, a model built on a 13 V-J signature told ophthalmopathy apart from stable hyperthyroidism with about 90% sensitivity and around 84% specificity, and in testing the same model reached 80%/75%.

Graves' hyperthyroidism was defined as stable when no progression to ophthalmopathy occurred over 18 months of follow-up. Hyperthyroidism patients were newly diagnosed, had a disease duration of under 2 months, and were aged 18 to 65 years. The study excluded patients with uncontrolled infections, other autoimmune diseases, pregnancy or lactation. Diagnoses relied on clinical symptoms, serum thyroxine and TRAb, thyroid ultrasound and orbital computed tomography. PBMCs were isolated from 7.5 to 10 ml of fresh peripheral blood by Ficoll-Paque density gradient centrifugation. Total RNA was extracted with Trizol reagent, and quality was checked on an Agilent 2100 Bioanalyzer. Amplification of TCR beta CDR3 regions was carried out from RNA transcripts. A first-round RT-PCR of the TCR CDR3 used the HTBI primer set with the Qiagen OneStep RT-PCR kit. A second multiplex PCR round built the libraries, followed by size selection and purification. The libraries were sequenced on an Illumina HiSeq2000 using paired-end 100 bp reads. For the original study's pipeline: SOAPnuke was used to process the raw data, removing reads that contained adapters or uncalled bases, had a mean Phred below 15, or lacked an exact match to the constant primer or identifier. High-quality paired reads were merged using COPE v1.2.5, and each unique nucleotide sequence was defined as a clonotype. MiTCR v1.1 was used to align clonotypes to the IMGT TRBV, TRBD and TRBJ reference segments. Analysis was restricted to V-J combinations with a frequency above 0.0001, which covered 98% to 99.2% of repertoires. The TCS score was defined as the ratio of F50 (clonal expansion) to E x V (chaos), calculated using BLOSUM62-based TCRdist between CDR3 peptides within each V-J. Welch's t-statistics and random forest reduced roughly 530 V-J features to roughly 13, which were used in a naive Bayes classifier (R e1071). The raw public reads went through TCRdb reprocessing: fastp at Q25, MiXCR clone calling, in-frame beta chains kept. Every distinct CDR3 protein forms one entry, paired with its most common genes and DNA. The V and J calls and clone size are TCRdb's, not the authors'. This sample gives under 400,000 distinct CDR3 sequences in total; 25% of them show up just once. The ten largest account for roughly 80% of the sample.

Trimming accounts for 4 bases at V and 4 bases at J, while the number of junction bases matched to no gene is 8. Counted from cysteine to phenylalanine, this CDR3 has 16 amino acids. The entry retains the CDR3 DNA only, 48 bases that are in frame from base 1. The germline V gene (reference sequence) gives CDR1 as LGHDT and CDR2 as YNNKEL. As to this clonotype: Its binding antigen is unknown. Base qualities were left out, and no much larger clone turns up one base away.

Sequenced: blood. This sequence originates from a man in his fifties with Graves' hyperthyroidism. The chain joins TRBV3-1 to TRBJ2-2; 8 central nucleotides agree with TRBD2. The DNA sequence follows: TGTGCCAGCAGCCGCGGGCGGAGCGGGGGCACCGGGGAGCTGTTTTTT. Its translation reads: CASSRGRSGGTGELFF.